The 18 T cell receptor beta chains in this list originate from one sample, sequenced in a study of beta chain features in type 1 diabetes. What was sequenced were expressed TCRB transcripts, since all of the isolated RNA had been reverse transcribed. The repertoire was sequenced with immunoSEQ multiplex PCR; TCRdb's copy has only in-frame clones and lacks some. This table holds 130,000 to 150,000 clones, about 44% found once. Material: Tregs from blood. The source of these receptors is a man aged 18 to 30 in good health.

This rearrangement joins TRBV9 to TRBJ2-3, with 7 bases aligning to TRBD1. The J segment lost 0 bases and the V segment lost 4 bases, leaving 11 bases of the junction unmatched. This CDR3 is built from 17 residues. Looked up from germline, CDR1 is SGDLS and CDR2 is YYNGEE. Written as DNA, the CDR3 is TGTGCCAGCAGCATCTTAGGACAGGCAGCCAGCACAGATACGCAGTATTTT. Protein sequence: CASSILGQAASTDTQYF. The full variable domain, rest sourced from reference TRBV9 and TRBJ2-3, is DSGVTQTPKHLITATGQRVTLRCSPRSGDLSVYWYQQSLDQGLQFLIQYYNGEERAKGNILERFSAQQFPDLHSELNLSSLELGDSALYFCASSILGQAASTDTQYFGPGTRLTVL.

V is TRBV6-5 and J is TRBJ2-2; D remains ambiguous. Looked up from germline, CDR1 is MNHEY and CDR2 is SVGAGI. The ends were cut back, 6 bases at V and 7 bases at J, with 6 bases in the middle. The CDR3 totals 11 residues. The CDR3 DNA sequence: TGTGCCAGCAGCTCCTACGGGGAGCTGTTTTTT. Amino acids: CASSSYGELFF.

In this sample, this clone turned up a few times. The chain joins TRBV27 to TRBJ1-1; D is uncertain. CDR1 and CDR2 from the germline V gene are MNHEY and SMNVEV (reference sequence). Trimming left V 1 base short and J 2 bases short, with 5 bases between. The CDR3 is 13 residues long. This chain's CDR3 is CASSLLFNTEAFF. CDR3 in DNA: TGTGCCAGCAGTTTATTATTTAACACTGAAGCTTTCTTT.

This clone was counted only a few times. The V gene is TRBV27, the J gene TRBJ2-6; 7 bases agree with TRBD1. The germline gives CDR1 MNHEY, CDR2 SMNVEV (reference sequence). V gave up 3 bases and J gave up 4 bases; unmatched junction bases: 15. This CDR3 comprises 19 residues. The CDR3 protein is CASSFIWDSSYLGANVLTF. Here the CDR3 DNA reads TGTGCCAGCAGTTTCATTTGGGACAGCTCTTACTTAGGGGCCAACGTCCTGACTTTC.

This clone was counted between two and nine times. This chain links TRBV5-1 with TRBJ2-7; D is perhaps TRBD2 (5 bases). This CDR3 region has 15 residues. Germline V gives CDR1 SGHRS, CDR2 YFSETQ. V was clipped by 2 bases and J by 2 bases, with 14 bases between them. The CDR3 loop is CASSFGGSSTYEQYF. CDR3 coding DNA: TGCGCCAGCAGCTTCGGAGGCAGTTCGACCTACGAGCAGTACTTC. Full variable domain (remainder filled in from reference TRBV5-1 and TRBJ2-7): KAGVTQTPRYLIKTRGQQVTLSCSPISGHRSVSWYQQTPGQGLQFLFEYFSETQRNKGNFPGRFSGRQFSNSRSEMNVSTLELGDSALYLCASSFGGSSTYEQYFGPGTRLTVT.

The rearrangement uses TRBV5-1 and TRBJ2-5; D perhaps matches TRBD2 (6 bases). Trimming took off 5 bases at V and 7 bases at J, with 9 bases between the two ends. CDR3 length equals 11 residues. Germline lookup yields CDR1 SGHRS and CDR2 YFSETQ. The CDR3 protein is CASRGEATQYF. The DNA of the CDR3 is TGCGCCAGCAGGGGGGAGGCGACCCAGTACTTC.

The gene calls are TRBV11-2 and TRBJ2-1; perhaps TRBD2 as D (5 bases). The CDR3 is 14 residues long. CDR1 and CDR2 (germline): SGHAT, FQNNGV. V was shortened by 1 base and J by 5 bases, with 9 bases between the two germline ends. The CDR3 DNA sequence: TGTGCCAGCAGCTTAGGGAGGACCCACAATGAGCAGTTCTTC. Translation: CASSLGRTHNEQFF.

The chain couples TRBV28 to TRBJ2-7; TRBD1 matches 10 bases. Per the germline V gene, CDR1 is MDHEN and CDR2 is SYDVKM. The CDR3 is 13 amino acids. V shed 6 bases and J 6 bases; nucleotides not matched to a gene: 5. CDR3 DNA sequence: TGTGCCAGCAGCGGACAGGGGGGTCGCGAGCAGTACTTC. It encodes CASSGQGGREQYF.

This rearrangement joins TRBV6-1 to TRBJ2-7, with a possible D match to TRBD2 (5 bases). The CDR3 is 13 residues long. Germline V CDR1 and CDR2: MNHNS, SASEGT. The V and J ends lost 6 bases and 3 bases respectively, with 12 bases between them. The CDR3 sequence: CASRRAGDYEQYF. As DNA, the CDR3 is TGTGCCAGCAGGCGGGCAGGAGACTACGAGCAGTACTTC.

The rearrangement joins TRBV5-1 to TRBJ1-1; D is undetermined. This CDR3 comprises 14 residues. Trimming stripped 0 bases from V and 5 bases from J, with 11 bases between. Germline V CDR1 and CDR2: SGHRS, YFSETQ. The CDR3 sequence: CASSLGVRETEAFF. CDR3 sequence (DNA): TGCGCCAGCAGCTTGGGTGTAAGGGAGACTGAAGCTTTCTTT.

This clone was counted once. The DNA is left out, because the CDR3 cannot be placed on it with certainty; the CDR3 is given as TCRdb lists it. The chain combines TRBV5-6 with TRBJ1-2; TRBD1, the table's D call, lacks a check against the DNA. The CDR3 spans 15 amino acids, including both terminal residues. Germline CDR1 SGHDT, CDR2 YYEEEE. CDR3 sequence reads: CASSLVGAGNYGYAF.

J is TRBJ2-3 and V is TRBV4-2; 8 bases agree with TRBD2. There are 18 residues in the CDR3. J gave up 4 bases and V 4 bases, and 16 bases lay outside the gene matches. Per the germline V gene, CDR1 is LGHNA and CDR2 is YNFKEQ. CDR3 residues: CASSLHSPRGLGPDTQYF. The CDR3 bases are TGTGCCAGCAGCCTCCATTCCCCCAGGGGACTAGGCCCAGATACGCAGTATTTT.

This clone was detected only a few times. The chain joins TRBV7-2 to TRBJ1-2; maybe TRBD1 (5 bases). CDR3 length: 14 residues. V dropped 3 bases and J dropped 5 bases, with 13 bases sitting between them. The V gene's germline CDR1 is SGHTA and CDR2 FQGNSA. The CDR3 nucleotides read TGTGCCAGCAGCTTTGAAAGGGGCTGGTATGGCTACACCTTC. This encodes CASSFERGWYGYTF.

V usage is TRBV4-3 and J usage is TRBJ2-3; 12 bases map to TRBD2. Germline CDR1 and CDR2: LGHNA and YSLEER. The CDR3 spans 16 residues. V was clipped by 4 bases and J by 6 bases; unmatched bases: 8. CDR3 nucleotides: TGCGCCAGCAGCCGGGCTAGCGGGGGGGCGGGCGATACGCAGTATTTT. Protein sequence: CASSRASGGAGDTQYF.

The gene calls are TRBV5-6 and TRBJ1-5; no firm D call. The CDR3 runs to 13 residues. Germline loops: CDR1 SGHDT, CDR2 YYEEEE. V was cut by 0 bases and J by 9 bases, with 10 bases left in between. The CDR3 DNA is TGTGCCAGCAGCTTGGGAGGGTATGGGCCCCAGCATTTT. Amino acid sequence: CASSLGGYGPQHF.

The genes are TRBV12-5 and TRBJ2-3; 8 positions match TRBD1. Per the germline V gene, CDR1 is LGHNT and CDR2 is FRNRAP. The CDR3 is 13 amino acids. With 7 bases clipped from V and 6 bases from J, the junction kept 6 bases outside the gene matches. CDR3 sequence: CASAITGGDTQYF. CDR3 nucleotides: TGTGCTAGTGCCATAACAGGGGGGGATACGCAGTATTTT.

This clone appeared a single time. The chain joins TRBV5-1 to TRBJ2-3; 11 bases map to TRBD2. Germline assignment: CDR1 SGHRS and CDR2 YFSETQ. The ends lost 5 bases at V and 2 bases at J; junction bases unmatched: 4. This CDR3 has 15 amino acids. The CDR3, as DNA: TGCGCCAGCAGTGGACTAGCGGGCCCCACAGATACGCAGTATTTT. Translation: CASSGLAGPTDTQYF.

The genes are TRBV6-5 and TRBJ1-1; D ambiguous. The CDR3 extends over 16 amino acids. Trimming shortened V by 0 bases and J by 1 base, and 12 bases separated the two germline ends. Looked up from germline, CDR1 is MNHEY and CDR2 is SVGAGI. The CDR3 region is CASSYSMAAGNTEAFF. DNA of the CDR3: TGTGCCAGCAGTTACTCGATGGCAGCGGGGAACACTGAAGCTTTCTTT.